Listed below are T cell receptor beta chains from one sample, sequenced in a study of blood T cells in healthy people across ages. TCRdb processed the 5' RACE reads anew with MiXCR; each CDR3 protein has one entry. In the table there are 1.4 million to 1.5 million distinct CDR3 sequences, approximately 40% of which are singletons. Material for sequencing was blood. All receptors come from a woman younger than 30 in good health. Each CDR3 is given with its conserved first and last residue. The order of the fields is clone size, D gene, V gene, J gene, CDR3 DNA, CDR3 protein. A D gene is named only where the DNA matches it firmly. Clone size is stated in some rows and not others, as once, few, many or a class when expanded.

.	.	TRBV6-1	TRBJ2-6	TGTGCCAGCAGCCCCGCCTCATCTGGGGCCAACGTCCTGACTTTC	CASSPASSGANVLTF
few	.	TRBV4-1	TRBJ2-7	TGCGCCAGCAGCCACGGCGTTTCTTTAGGGCAGTACTTC	CASSHGVSLGQYF
.	.	TRBV4-1	TRBJ2-7	TGCGCCAGCAGCCATGCCCGGGACGGTGACTACGAGCAGTACTTC	CASSHARDGDYEQYF
.	.	TRBV5-1	TRBJ2-1	TGCGCCAGCAGCTCACACCCTCTCAATGAGCAGTTCTTC	CASSSHPLNEQFF
.	.	TRBV7-9	TRBJ1-2	TGTGCCAGCAGCCCAGGACCTCTCTACACCTTC	CASSPGPLYTF
.	.	TRBV7-9	TRBJ2-3	TGTGCCAGCAGCTTAGGGAGTGCAGGGGCAACAGATACGCAGTATTTT	CASSLGSAGATDTQYF
.	TRBD2	TRBV20-1	TRBJ2-5	TGCAGTGCTAGAGATGGGACGACTAGCGGGGCCACGCCGACCCAGTACTTC	CSARDGTTSGATPTQYF
.	TRBD1	TRBV28	TRBJ2-3	TGTGCCAGCAGTTCCCCTCTGACAGGGGCGGCAGATACGCAGTATTTT	CASSSPLTGAADTQYF
many	.	TRBV7-9	TRBJ2-1	TGTGCCAGCAGCGAAGATACTAGCAACAATGAGCAGTTCTTC	CASSEDTSNNEQFF
.	TRBD2	TRBV5-1	TRBJ2-1	TGCGCCAGCAGCTTGGATCCTAGCGGGGGGGGGAATGAGCAGTTCTTC	CASSLDPSGGGNEQFF
.	TRBD2	TRBV7-9	TRBJ2-5	TGTGCAACTGAAGGGCTAGCGGGAGATTGGACCCAGTACTTC	CATEGLAGDWTQYF
many	.	TRBV7-2	TRBJ2-6	TGTGCCAGCAGCCTAGCTGTCTCTGGGGCCAACGTCCTGACTTTC	CASSLAVSGANVLTF
few	.	TRBV29-1	TRBJ2-3	TGCAGCGCCGACAAGGGGGGGCCAACAGATACGCAGTATTTT	CSADKGGPTDTQYF
few	TRBD1	TRBV7-3	TRBJ2-7	TGTGCCAGCAGCTCGGAGACAGGGAGCTCCTACGAGCAGTACTTC	CASSSETGSSYEQYF
.	.	TRBV4-1	TRBJ2-7	TGCGCCAGCAGCCAAGGGGTGGGGTTCTTGGAGCAGTACTTC	CASSQGVGFLEQYF
.	.	TRBV9	TRBJ2-1	TGTGCCAGCAGCGTAGGGGTAGGCAATGAGCAGTTCTTC	CASSVGVGNEQFF
.	.	TRBV10-1	TRBJ2-5	TGCGCCAGCACCCCGAGCTGGGTGTCTTATGGGCAGTACTTC	CASTPSWVSYGQYF
.	.	TRBV28	TRBJ2-7	TGTGCCAGCAGTTTCCAGGGTTCATGGAACGAGCAGTACTTC	CASSFQGSWNEQYF
.	.	TRBV6-6	TRBJ2-5	TGTGCCAGCACCCGGGGACACTCGAGGATCCTATTCAATGAGCAGTACTTC	CASTRGHSRILFNEQYF
many	.	TRBV7-2	TRBJ2-1	TGTGCCAGCAGCTTGGCGGGGTCCTCCTACAATGAGCAGTTCTTC	CASSLAGSSYNEQFF
.	.	TRBV6-2/TRBV6-3	TRBJ1-2	TGTGCCAGCAGTCCGGGCAGCCCAAACTATGGCTACACCTTC	CASSPGSPNYGYTF
.	.	TRBV14	TRBJ2-3	TGTGCCAGCAGCCAACGGGACCACACAGATACGCAGTATTTT	CASSQRDHTDTQYF
.	.	TRBV5-1	TRBJ1-1	TGCGCCAGTAGCTTGGACCCCCAGGGTTCAAGGAACACTGAAGCTTTCTTT	CASSLDPQGSRNTEAFF
few	.	TRBV12-3/TRBV12-4	TRBJ2-7	TGTGCCAGCAGTCCTTTTCGGGGGATCGGGATTCAGTACTTC	CASSPFRGIGIQYF
.	TRBD1	TRBV6-5	TRBJ1-2	TGTGCCAGCAGTTACTCGGAAGAAAACAGGGGTCGTGAAGGCTACACCTTC	CASSYSEENRGREGYTF
few	TRBD2	TRBV24-1	TRBJ2-3	TGTGCCACCAGTGATCCGCCAAGCGGGGGGGGCACAGATACGCAGTATTTT	CATSDPPSGGGTDTQYF
few	.	TRBV6-5	TRBJ2-3	TGTGCCAGCAGTTACGAAGTTACTAGCACAGATACGCAGTATTTT	CASSYEVTSTDTQYF
.	.	TRBV11-1	TRBJ2-2	TGTGCCAGCAGCCCAATGGTTACCGGGGAGCTGTTTTTT	CASSPMVTGELFF
few	.	TRBV27	TRBJ2-1	TGTGCCAGCAGTTCCATCCATTACGATGAGCAGTTCTTC	CASSSIHYDEQFF